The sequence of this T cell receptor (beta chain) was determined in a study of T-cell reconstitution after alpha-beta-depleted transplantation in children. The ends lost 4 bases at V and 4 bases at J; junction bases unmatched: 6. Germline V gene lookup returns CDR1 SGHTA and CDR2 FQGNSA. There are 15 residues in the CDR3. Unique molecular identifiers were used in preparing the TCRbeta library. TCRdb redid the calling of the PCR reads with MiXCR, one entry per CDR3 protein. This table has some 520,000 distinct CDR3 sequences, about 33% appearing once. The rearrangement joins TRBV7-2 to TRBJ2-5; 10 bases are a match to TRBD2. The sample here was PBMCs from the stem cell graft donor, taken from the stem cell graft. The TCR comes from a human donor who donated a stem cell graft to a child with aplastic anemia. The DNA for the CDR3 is TGTGCCAGCAGCTCCCGGACTAGCGGTGGAGAGACCCAGTACTTC. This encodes CASSSRTSGGETQYF.